This paragraph covers one T cell receptor (beta chain) sequence. Its specificity is unknown. The sample belongs to a study of cytomegalovirus exposure and HLA in healthy donors. 13 Jbeta primers and 60 Vbeta primers were used for the PCR. Profiling relied on immunoSEQ multiplex PCR, and the TCRdb table lists in-frame clones only, not all of them. Counted here are roughly 290,000 clones, under 90% occurring once; the ten biggest clones make up roughly 0.3%. Notes on the study in general: Within a later analysis, the majority of CMV-associated TCR beta chains appeared HLA-restricted. Researchers had no immune exposure information except CMV serostatus available. According to reports, the classifier identified cytomegalovirus status with high specificity and sensitivity. Across donors, most TCRs were seen rarely, yet some public ones were widespread.

From germline, CDR1 is GTSNPN and CDR2 SVGIG (reference sequence). The CDR3 is 14 amino acids. V dropped 3 bases and J dropped 5; count of bases not matched to a gene: 7. Sequencing was carried out using PBMCs. This TCR was sampled from a girl aged 2 to 10 in good health and CMV-seronegative. The chain couples TRBV30 to TRBJ2-7, with 10 nucleotides matching TRBD1. In DNA, the CDR3 is TGTGCCTGGAGGGGACAGGGGTCTCGGAACGAGCAGTACTTC. This translates into CAWRGQGSRNEQYF. Full variable domain (rest looked up from reference TRBV30 and TRBJ2-7): SQTIHQWPATLVQPVGSPLSLECTVEGTSNPNLYWYRQAAGRGLQLLFYSVGIGQISSEVPQNLSASRPQDRQFILSSKKLLLSDSGFYLCAWRGQGSRNEQYFGPGTRLTVT.